This T cell receptor (beta chain) emerged from a study of cytotoxic CD8 clonotypes in ibrutinib-treated CLL. Across the whole study: Mean values per sample were 250,000 to 300,000 productive templates and 94,082 productive rearrangements.

V lost 3 bases, J lost 1 base, and 8 bases stayed unmatched. The CDR3 contains 18 residues. Germline values: CDR1 SGHNT, CDR2 YYREEE (reference sequence). Of note for this clone: Its specificity is not known.

Whole-study results and caveats: Starting clonality was above that of age-matched healthy donors and tracked circulating CD8+ T-cell counts.

Repertoires were generated with immunoSEQ multiplex PCR, while TCRdb's copy carries only in-frame clones and drops some. The table shows some 130,000 clones, with approximately 85% occurring only once. The receptor was derived from a human donor with chronic lymphocytic leukemia. Material: PBMCs, obtained after 24 months of ibrutinib treatment. The rearrangement joins TRBV5-4 to TRBJ2-6; the match to TRBD1 covers 9 bases. CDR3: CASSSPGTGYSGANVLTF. The CDR3, as DNA: TGTGCCAGCAGCTCCCCCGGGACAGGGTATTCTGGGGCCAACGTCCTGACTTTC.